This TCR beta chain is drawn from a study of CD8+ T cells in alopecia areata. Per germline, CDR1 SGHTA and CDR2 FQGNSA. This CDR3 region has 14 residues. V was clipped by 1 base and J by 1 base, with 5 bases between them. This clone was found a few times. Reverse transcription of extracted RNA yielded cDNA, which provided the sequencing template. The repertoire was sequenced with immunoSEQ multiplex PCR; TCRdb's copy has only in-frame clones and lacks some. Here the sample spans some 190,000 clones, 60% being singletons. The treatment was: oral pan-JAK inhibitor, 5-10 mg twice daily. The gene calls are TRBV7-2 and TRBJ1-5; unclear D gene. The sequencing here drew on CD4+ T cells sorted from blood, taken at week 24, from a patient treated with tofacitinib. This clonotype was sampled from a human donor with alopecia areata. Written as DNA, the CDR3 is TGTGCCAGCAGCTTAGGGAGAAGCAATCAGCCCCAGCATTTT. Translated, it gives CASSLGRSNQPQHF.